The 9 T cell receptor beta chains given below trace back to one sample, sequenced in a study of cytomegalovirus exposure and HLA in healthy donors. PCR employed 60 Vbeta and 13 Jbeta primers. Generated by immunoSEQ multiplex PCR, the TCRdb table keeps only in-frame clones and is missing some. Here the sample spans tens of thousands of clones, about 75% being singletons. Sequenced input: PBMCs. These receptors were obtained from a middle-aged man in good health and CMV-seronegative.

Concerning this clone: Germline is not matched at one junction end, which may reflect a read error. The chain is built from TRBV7-7 and TRBJ2-1, with TRBD2 as a possible D gene (5 bases). This CDR3 has 15 amino acids. From germline, CDR1 is SSHAT and CDR2 FNYEAQ (reference sequence). The CDR3, as DNA: TGTGCTAGCAGCTTAGTAGGGAGCCCCTACAATGAGCAGTTCTTC. Encoded protein: CASSLVGSPYNEQFF.

This clone was seen only a few times. The chain has TRBV27 and TRBJ1-5; D gene unclear. The germline CDR1 and CDR2 sequences are MNHEY and SMNVEV (reference sequence). Trimming removed 5 bases from V and 7 bases from J, with 12 bases in between. The CDR3 consists of 13 residues. The CDR3 nucleotides read TGTGCCAGCAGTGAACAGCGGAGCCAGCCCCAGCATTTT. This translates into CASSEQRSQPQHF.

This clone was observed a handful of times. V gene TRBV2 combines with J gene TRBJ1-2; a weak D match, TRBD1 (6 bases). V was cut by 3 bases and J by 2 bases, with 7 bases left in between. This CDR3 has 13 amino acids. Looked up from germline, CDR1 is SNHLY and CDR2 is FYNNEI. The CDR3 region has the DNA TGTGCCAGCAGTGATCAGGGGAACTATGGCTACACCTTC. It encodes CASSDQGNYGYTF.

This clone has a single count. V usage is TRBV10-3 and J usage is TRBJ2-7, with 7 bases fitting TRBD2. After removal of 3 bases from V and 3 bases from J, the junction contained 2 bases not matched to a gene. The CDR3 is 13 residues long. Germline V lookup: CDR1 ENHRY, CDR2 SYGVKD. This CDR3 is CAISDGDYYEQYF. The CDR3 DNA is TGTGCCATCAGTGACGGGGACTACTACGAGCAGTACTTC.

This clone was picked up a small number of times. This rearrangement joins TRBV6-5 to TRBJ1-4; D gene uncertain. With 0 bases removed from V and 7 bases from J, the gap between germline ends came to 15 bases. The CDR3 runs 16 residues. CDR1 and CDR2 (germline): MNHEY, SVGAGI. This CDR3 is CASSYSGGVLGEKLFF. As DNA, the CDR3 is TGTGCCAGCAGTTACTCAGGCGGAGTCTTGGGTGAAAAACTGTTTTTT.

The rearrangement links TRBV5-6 to TRBJ2-5; a weak D match, TRBD2 (5 bases). The V end lost 5 bases, the J end lost 5 bases, and 16 bases lay between the germline ends. This CDR3 contains 14 residues. Germline V CDR1 and CDR2: SGHDT, YYEEEE. For the CDR3, the DNA is TGTGCCAGCAGGTTTGAGGGTGGTCTGGAGACCCAGTACTTC. It encodes CASRFEGGLETQYF.

The chain combines TRBV19 with TRBJ1-3; TRBD1 aligns across 7 bases. The CDR3 contains 14 residues. The germline gives CDR1 LNHDA, CDR2 SQIVND (reference sequence). Trimming removed 6 bases from V and 2 bases from J; junction bases left unmatched: 4. CDR3 nucleotides: TGTGCCAGTAGGCCCCAGGGGGCTGGAAACACCATATATTTT. Translated, it gives CASRPQGAGNTIYF.

This chain joins TRBV6-1 and TRBJ2-7, with 12 bases that match TRBD1. The germline CDR1 and CDR2 sequences are MNHNS and SASEGT. The CDR3 loop spans 15 amino acids. The V and J ends lost 4 bases and 7 bases, in that order; junction bases with no gene match: 8. CDR3 residues: CASSARDRGLGEQYF. DNA of the CDR3: TGTGCCAGCAGTGCCCGGGACAGGGGGCTTGGGGAGCAGTACTTC.

The V gene is TRBV2, the J gene TRBJ1-2; TRBD1 is a possible D gene (5 bases). The CDR3 is 14 residues long. CDR1 is SNHLY and CDR2 is FYNNEI in the germline V gene. The V and J ends lost 2 bases and 6 bases respectively, with 13 bases between them. The CDR3 coding sequence is TGTGCCAGCAGTGAATTAGGCCAGGGCGATGGCTACACCTTC. It translates to CASSELGQGDGYTF.